This T cell receptor beta chain is from a study of PD-L1 blockade in urothelial cancer. Overall study context: Dosed intravenously at 1,200 mg every 3 weeks, atezolizumab was initiated by patients at some point between 2014 and 2016. Males with bladder-origin urothelial cancer made up about 90% of the roughly 30 patients. Blood analysis was done at 3 weeks (second dose) and 6 weeks after treatment began.

Spiking of synthetic TCR analog templates was performed in each PCR. Using immunoSEQ multiplex PCR, the repertoire was profiled, and TCRdb retains in-frame clones only, with some absent. Of tens of thousands of clones in the sample, roughly 86% were seen once. The clonotype originates from a man in his forties or fifties with urothelial cancer. The specimen was PBMCs, collected around atezolizumab (anti-PD-L1) treatment.

The CDR3: CATRRVTEAFF. CDR3 in DNA: TGTGCCACCCGGAGGGTCACTGAAGCTTTCTTT. The chain couples TRBV28 to TRBJ1-1; D unresolved. CDR1 and CDR2 from the germline V gene are MDHEN and SYDVKM. V was trimmed by 10 bases and J by 4 bases, leaving 10 bases between them. The CDR3 runs 11 residues.